Below are 25 T cell receptor beta chains sequenced from a single sample in a study of OX40 agonist ivuxolimab in advanced cancers. Only in-frame clones appear in the TCRdb table, and some are missing; sequencing was by immunoSEQ multiplex PCR. The sample has some 45,000 clones; roughly 88% are singletons. Sequences were derived from CD4+ or CD8+ T cells sorted from blood, sampled in a trial of the OX40 agonist ivuxolimab. These TCRs come from an adult with an advanced solid tumor such as melanoma, head and neck, liver or kidney cancer.

This clone showed up just once. This chain joins TRBV29-1 and TRBJ2-3; TRBD1 agrees at 9 bases. The junction had 7 bases not matched to a gene; V was cut back by 7 bases and J by 5 bases. The CDR3 length is 13 residues. The germline V gene has CDR1 SQVTM and CDR2 ANQGSEA. The CDR3 is CSAWTGDVDTQYF. For the CDR3, the DNA is TGCAGCGCCTGGACAGGGGATGTAGATACGCAGTATTTT.

This chain joins TRBV6-4 and TRBJ2-7, with D maybe TRBD2 (5 bases). The V gene's germline CDR1 is MRHNA and CDR2 SNTAGT. Trimming took off 2 bases at V and 2 bases at J, with 19 bases between the two ends. The CDR3 loop spans 17 amino acids. CDR3: CASSDLAREAPPYEQYF. The CDR3 coding sequence is TGTGCCAGCAGTGACCTAGCAAGGGAAGCTCCACCCTACGAGCAGTACTTC.

The CDR3 loop reads CASGTYEAFF. CDR3 nucleotide sequence: TGTGCCAGCGGGACTTATGAAGCTTTCTTT. The genes are TRBV2 and TRBJ1-1, with D maybe TRBD1 (5 bases). This CDR3 contains 10 residues. Trimming pared 8 bases from V and 7 bases from J, leaving 8 bases between. Germline V lookup: CDR1 SNHLY, CDR2 FYNNEI.

The chain has TRBV7-9 and TRBJ1-3; tentatively, D is TRBD1 (5 bases). V was clipped by 2 bases and J by 0 bases, with 11 bases between them. This CDR3 contains 16 residues. Looked up from germline, CDR1 is SEHNR and CDR2 is FQNEAQ (reference sequence). The CDR3 here is CASSLSGTGSGNTIYF. As DNA, the CDR3 is TGTGCCAGCAGCTTAAGTGGGACTGGCTCTGGAAACACCATATATTTT.

CDR3: CASSLVQYQETQYF. CDR3 DNA: TGTGCCAGCAGCTTAGTACAGTACCAAGAGACCCAGTACTTC. The rearrangement links TRBV7-9 to TRBJ2-5; D remains ambiguous. The CDR3 has 14 residues. Germline V gene lookup returns CDR1 SEHNR and CDR2 FQNEAQ (reference sequence). The V end lost 1 base, the J end lost 0 bases, and 6 bases lay between the germline ends.

V usage is TRBV9 and J usage is TRBJ2-3; D gene unclear. This CDR3 comprises 12 residues. Germline CDR1 and CDR2: SGDLS and YYNGEE. The ends were cut back, 4 bases at V and 5 bases at J, with 8 bases in the middle. The CDR3 nucleotides are TGTGCCAGCAGCCCATCGGGAGATACGCAGTATTTT. Its translation is CASSPSGDTQYF.

The chain employs TRBV9 and TRBJ2-5, with 7 bases matching TRBD1. The trim removed 0 bases at V and 2 bases at J, leaving 4 bases unmatched. The CDR3 runs to 15 residues. CDR1 SGDLS and CDR2 YYNGEE come from the germline V gene. CDR3 region: CASSVGGTEQETQYF. DNA for the CDR3: TGTGCCAGCAGCGTAGGTGGGACAGAACAAGAGACCCAGTACTTC.

The genes are TRBV6-6 and TRBJ2-3; D is undetermined. The CDR3 totals 14 residues. Germline CDR1 and CDR2: MNHNY and SVGAGI (reference sequence). The V and J ends lost 7 bases and 2 bases respectively, with 13 bases between them. The CDR3 region has the DNA TGTGCCAGCAAAGAGTTTATCGACACAGATACGCAGTATTTT. Amino acids: CASKEFIDTDTQYF.

The chain links TRBV7-8 to TRBJ1-2, with D tentatively TRBD1 (6 bases). Trimming removed 5 bases at V and 5 bases at J, with 27 bases between. Germline V gene lookup returns CDR1 SGHVS and CDR2 FQNEAQ. The CDR3 is 18 residues long. CDR3 region: CASSPGDVGTTSVYGYTF. For the CDR3, the DNA is TGTGCCAGCAGCCCAGGGGATGTTGGGACCACTAGCGTATATGGCTACACCTTC. Based on the CDR3 plus reference TRBV7-8 and TRBJ1-2, the full variable domain is GAGVSQSPRYKVAKRGQDVALRCDPISGHVSLFWYQQALGQGPEFLTYFQNEAQLDKSGLPSDRFFAERPEGSVSTLKIQRTQQEDSAVYLCASSPGDVGTTSVYGYTFGSGTRLTVV.

The CDR3: CASSQATGTEAFF. CDR3 in DNA: TGCGCCAGCAGCCAAGCGACTGGCACTGAAGCTTTCTTT. The rearrangement joins TRBV4-1 to TRBJ1-1; D is unresolved. Germline values: CDR1 MGHRA, CDR2 YSYEKL. The CDR3 is made up of 13 amino acids. V was clipped by 1 base and J by 4 bases, with 7 bases between them.

The J gene is TRBJ1-2, the V gene TRBV19, with D unresolved. Trimming pared 5 bases from V and 5 bases from J, leaving 12 bases between. CDR3 length: 13 residues. The germline V gene encodes CDR1 LNHDA and CDR2 SQIVND (reference sequence). The CDR3 loop is CASSWASKYGYTF. The CDR3, as DNA: TGTGCCAGTAGTTGGGCGAGCAAGTATGGCTACACCTTC. The entire variable domain, with the rest obtained from reference TRBV19 and TRBJ1-2, is as follows: DGGITQSPKYLFRKEGQNVTLSCEQNLNHDAMYWYRQDPGQGLRLIYYSQIVNDFQKGDIAEGYSVSREKKESFPLTVTSAQKNPTAFYLCASSWASKYGYTFGSGTRLTVV.

This clone showed up just a few times. This rearrangement joins TRBV11-1 to TRBJ1-1, with D unresolved. The CDR3 runs to 13 residues. Germline values: CDR1 SGHAT, CDR2 FQDESV (reference sequence). Trimming cost V 2 bases and J 0 bases, with 4 bases left between them. The CDR3 sequence is CASSLSVNTEAFF. The CDR3 bases are TGTGCCAGCAGCTTATCTGTGAACACTGAAGCTTTCTTT.

The chain couples TRBV19 to TRBJ2-7; a possible D gene is TRBD2 (6 bases). The V gene's germline CDR1 is LNHDA and CDR2 SQIVND (reference sequence). The CDR3 loop spans 14 amino acids. V lost 6 bases, J lost 2 bases, and 14 bases lay in between. The CDR3 DNA reads TGTGCCAGTAGGGTTAGCGGAGGGGCCTACGAGCAGTACTTC. Residues: CASRVSGGAYEQYF.

The chain combines TRBV27 with TRBJ2-7; 8 bases are shared with TRBD1. CDR3 length equals 15 residues. V lost 1 base and J lost 5; bases outside the gene matches: 7. Germline loops: CDR1 MNHEY, CDR2 SMNVEV (reference sequence). The CDR3 region is CASSLLIGQGNEQYF. The DNA of the CDR3 is TGTGCCAGCAGTTTATTGATAGGACAGGGAAACGAGCAGTACTTC.

The chain's CDR3 is CASSPRTGGAYEQYF. DNA for the CDR3: TGTGCCAGTAGTCCTCGGACAGGGGGCGCATACGAGCAGTACTTC. The chain combines TRBV19 with TRBJ2-7; 11 nucleotides line up with TRBD1. In germline, CDR1 is LNHDA, CDR2 SQIVND (reference sequence). J gave up 4 bases and V 5 bases, and 7 bases lay outside the gene matches. This CDR3 is built from 15 residues.

This clone has just one count. The CDR3 sequence is CASSQDPRVNTGELFF. Written as DNA, the CDR3 is TGCGCCAGCAGCCAAGATCCCCGGGTGAACACCGGGGAGCTGTTTTTT. The genes are TRBV4-1 and TRBJ2-2; D is undetermined. V was pared by 0 bases and J by 1 base, with 9 bases between. Germline V gene sequence: CDR1 MGHRA, CDR2 YSYEKL. The CDR3 loop spans 16 amino acids.

This chain uses TRBV28 with TRBJ2-3; D is undetermined. Germline V CDR1 and CDR2: MDHEN, SYDVKM. V lost 4 bases and J 4 bases, leaving 12 bases between the germline ends. The CDR3 has 14 amino acids. CDR3 nucleotides: TGTGCCAGCAGTTCCCCCCCCGAGGCAGATACGCAGTATTTT. Translated, it gives CASSSPPEADTQYF.

The CDR3 coding sequence is TGCGCCAGCAGCCATAGACTACGCCGGTCGGATGAGCAGTTCTTC. It specifies CASSHRLRRSDEQFF. The chain couples TRBV4-1 to TRBJ2-1; maybe TRBD2 (5 bases). The CDR3 length is 15 residues. Looked up from germline, CDR1 is MGHRA and CDR2 is YSYEKL. V lost 3 bases and J lost 8, with 17 bases in between.

The rearrangement joins TRBV11-3 to TRBJ2-1; TRBD1 or TRBD2 may be the D gene (5 bases each). The CDR3 length is 12 residues. V lost 4 bases and J 14 bases, leaving 15 bases between the germline ends. Germline CDR1 and CDR2: SGHNT and YENEEA. This CDR3 reads CASSSGDVSKFF. Written as DNA, the CDR3 is TGTGCCAGCAGCTCCGGGGACGTCTCGAAGTTCTTC.

The sample holds one count of this clone. The chain recombines TRBV7-9 with TRBJ2-3; D not resolved. V lost 5 bases and J 0 bases, leaving 15 bases between the germline ends. This CDR3 contains 16 residues. CDR1 is SEHNR, CDR2 FQNEAQ, per germline (reference sequence). The CDR3 coding sequence is TGTGCCAGCAGCACCCTCGAACACACCAGCACAGATACGCAGTATTTT. As protein: CASSTLEHTSTDTQYF. The full variable domain, completed using reference TRBV7-9 and TRBJ2-3, is DTGVSQNPRHKITKRGQNVTFRCDPISEHNRLYWYRQTLGQGPEFLTYFQNEAQLEKSRLLSDRFSAERPKGSFSTLEIQRTEQGDSAMYLCASSTLEHTSTDTQYFGPGTRLTVL.

The chain has TRBV6-5 and TRBJ1-2, with D hard to call. The CDR3 is 14 residues long. V lost 0 bases and J lost 8, with 13 bases in between. Per the germline V gene, CDR1 is MNHEY and CDR2 is SVGAGI. CDR3 amino acids: CASSYSPAREGYTF. The DNA for the CDR3 is TGTGCCAGCAGTTACTCGCCGGCGCGAGAAGGCTACACCTTC.

The chain links TRBV19 to TRBJ2-7; the D gene could be TRBD1 or TRBD2 (5 bases each). Germline CDR1 and CDR2: LNHDA and SQIVND (reference sequence). V dropped 4 bases and J dropped 2 bases, with 15 bases sitting between them. This CDR3 comprises 15 residues. The CDR3 region has the DNA TGTGCCAGTAGTAGAGGGACGGGACCAGCCTACGAGCAGTACTTC. Protein product: CASSRGTGPAYEQYF.

J is TRBJ2-2 and V is TRBV5-1; D perhaps matches TRBD1 (5 bases). The CDR3 covers 14 residues. CDR1 is SGHRS and CDR2 is YFSETQ in the germline V gene. The V gene lost 0 bases and the J gene lost 5 bases, with 8 bases spanning the gap. CDR3 region: CASSLGGLTGELFF. CDR3 in DNA: TGCGCCAGCAGCTTGGGGGGCCTAACCGGGGAGCTGTTTTTT.

The genes are TRBV7-2 and TRBJ2-2; D is unclear. The V gene's germline CDR1 is SGHTA and CDR2 FQGNSA. Trimming stripped 4 bases from V and 1 base from J, with 10 bases between. CDR3 length: 15 residues. The chain's CDR3 is CASSSPTRNTGELFF. Here the CDR3 DNA reads TGTGCCAGCAGCTCGCCGACAAGGAACACCGGGGAGCTGTTTTTT.

CDR3 sequence reads: CSGLPGLEYF. CDR3 DNA: TGCAGCGGTTTGCCGGGGTTGGAGTACTTC. The V gene is TRBV29-1, the J gene TRBJ2-5; the D gene is possibly TRBD2 (5 bases). Trimming cost V 7 bases and J 12 bases, with 15 bases left between them. Germline V lookup: CDR1 SQVTM, CDR2 ANQGSEA. CDR3 size: 10 residues.